This TCR beta chain is drawn from a study of T cells in pancreatic ductal adenocarcinoma. The study, taken as a whole, reports: No significant tumor-blood clonality difference; means were about 0.12 and 0.07. Enrichment of CD45RO+ effector over naive T cells in tumors may bias clonality. Compared with tumor, blood showed more total productive templates and around 8.1-fold more clonotypes. This surgical cohort overrepresents the minority presenting with early-stage disease.

Selected pancreatic ductal adenocarcinoma patients had undergone surgery without neoadjuvant therapy. Libraries were prepared by immunoSEQ multiplex PCR; TCRdb keeps only in-frame clonotypes and omits some of them. The table lists 85,000 to 120,000 clones, about 95% of them singletons. Note on this clone: What it binds is not known.

Specimen: PBMCs. This sequence originates from a human donor with pancreatic ductal adenocarcinoma.

This chain's CDR3 is CAWSVGWGGYEQFF. CDR3 sequence (DNA): TGTGCCTGGAGTGTAGGTTGGGGGGGGTATGAGCAGTTCTTC. The chain uses TRBV30 and TRBJ2-1, with 7 bases fitting TRBD2. The V and J ends lost 0 bases and 8 bases, in that order; junction bases with no gene match: 7. Germline loops: CDR1 GTSNPN, CDR2 SVGIG (reference sequence). This CDR3 is built from 14 residues.